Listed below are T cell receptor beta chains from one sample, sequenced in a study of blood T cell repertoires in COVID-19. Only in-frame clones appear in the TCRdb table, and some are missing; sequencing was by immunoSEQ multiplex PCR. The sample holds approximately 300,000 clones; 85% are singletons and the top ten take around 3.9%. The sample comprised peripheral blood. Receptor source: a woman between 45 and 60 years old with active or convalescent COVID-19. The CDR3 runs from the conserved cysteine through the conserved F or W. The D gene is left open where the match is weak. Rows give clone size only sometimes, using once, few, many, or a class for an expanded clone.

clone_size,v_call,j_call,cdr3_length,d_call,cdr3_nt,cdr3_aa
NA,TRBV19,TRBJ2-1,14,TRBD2,TGTGCCAGTAGGTCCAGCGGGAGAAGTAATGAGCAGTTCTTC,CASRSSGRSNEQFF
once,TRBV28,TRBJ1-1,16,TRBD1,TGTGCCAGCAGGAATAGGGACAGGGGATCGAACACTGAAGCTTTCTTT,CASRNRDRGSNTEAFF
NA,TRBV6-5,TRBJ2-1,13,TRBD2,TGTGCCAGCAGCCAATCCTCGGGACTAGGGCAGTTCTTC,CASSQSSGLGQFF
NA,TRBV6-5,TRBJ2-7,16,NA,TGTGCCAGCAGTTTCTTACGGGGGAGGAGCTCCTACGAGCAGTACTTC,CASSFLRGRSSYEQYF
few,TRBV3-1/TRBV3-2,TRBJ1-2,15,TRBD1,TGTGCCAGCAGCCAATGGGGCAGGGGGAACTATGGCTACACCTTC,CASSQWGRGNYGYTF
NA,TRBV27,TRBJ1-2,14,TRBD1,TGTGCCAGCAGTTTAAGACAGGGGGGCTATGGCTACACCTTC,CASSLRQGGYGYTF
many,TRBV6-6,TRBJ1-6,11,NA,TGTGCCAGCGGTTGGGGGGCACCCCTCCACTTT,CASGWGAPLHF
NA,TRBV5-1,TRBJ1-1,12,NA,TGCGCCAGCAGCTTGGGCGCCGGTGAAGCTTTCTTT,CASSLGAGEAFF
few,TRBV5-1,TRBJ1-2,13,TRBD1,TGCGCCAGCAGCTTAACATACAGGGGCCGCTACACCTTC,CASSLTYRGRYTF
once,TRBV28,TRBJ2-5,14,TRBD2,TGTGCCAGCAGTTTCTCGGGGGGGAGAGAGACCCAGTACTTC,CASSFSGGRETQYF
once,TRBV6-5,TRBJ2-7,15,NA,TGTGCCAGCAGCCCCCGAGGCGGGGCCTCCTACGAGCAGTACTTC,CASSPRGGASYEQYF
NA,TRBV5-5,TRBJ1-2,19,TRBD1,TGTGCCAGCAGCAGGGGTAGACAGGGGGCGATCTCCCCTGAGTATGGCTACACCTTC,CASSRGRQGAISPEYGYTF
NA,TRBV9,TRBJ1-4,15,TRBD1,TGTGCCAGCAGCGGACAGGGGGTAACTAATGAAAAACTGTTTTTT,CASSGQGVTNEKLFF
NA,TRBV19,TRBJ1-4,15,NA,TGTGCCAGTAGTCCTCCGACGGGCGGGGGTGAAAAACTGTTTTTT,CASSPPTGGGEKLFF
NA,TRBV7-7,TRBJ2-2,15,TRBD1,TGTGCCAGCAGCGAAACAGGGGTTTACGCCGGGGAGCTGTTTTTT,CASSETGVYAGELFF
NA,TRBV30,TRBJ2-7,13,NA,TGTGCCTGGAACACAGGTGTCTCCTACGAGCAGTACTTC,CAWNTGVSYEQYF
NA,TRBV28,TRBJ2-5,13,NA,TGTGCCAGCAGTTGGGGGGACCGGGAGACCCAGTACTTC,CASSWGDRETQYF
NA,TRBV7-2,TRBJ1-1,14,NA,TGTGCCAGCAGCCGTCTAGGGGGGGGTACTGAAGCTTTCTTT,CASSRLGGGTEAFF
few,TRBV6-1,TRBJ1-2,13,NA,TGTGCCAGCAGTGAAGCGGGTCGGGAGGGCTACACCTTC,CASSEAGREGYTF
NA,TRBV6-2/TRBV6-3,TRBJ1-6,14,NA,TGTGCCAGCAGTTCGCGGGGGGATGGTTCACCCCTCCACTTT,CASSSRGDGSPLHF
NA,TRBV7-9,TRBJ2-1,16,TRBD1,TGTGCCAGCAGCACCTGGACAGGGGAAGACTACAATGAGCAGTTCTTC,CASSTWTGEDYNEQFF
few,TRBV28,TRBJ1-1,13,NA,TGTGCCAGCAGTTTGGGAGACTACCAGGAAGCTTTCTTT,CASSLGDYQEAFF
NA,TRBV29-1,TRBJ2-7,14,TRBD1,TGCAGCGCCGATGGTGGGACAGGGGGCTACGAGCAGTACTTC,CSADGGTGGYEQYF
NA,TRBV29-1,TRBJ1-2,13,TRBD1,TGCAGCGTCGCGACAGGGGGGAACTATGGCTACACCTTC,CSVATGGNYGYTF
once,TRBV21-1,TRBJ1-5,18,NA,TGTGCCAGCAGAAAAGGGGGACAGGGAGTCGTCAGCAATCAGCCCCAGCATTTT,CASRKGGQGVVSNQPQHF
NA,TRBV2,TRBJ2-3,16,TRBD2,TGTGCCAGCAGTCCCGTAGCGGGGTCGGGCACAGATACGCAGTATTTT,CASSPVAGSGTDTQYF
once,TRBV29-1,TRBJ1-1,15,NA,TGCAGCGTTTCCCGAGGACAGAGGGAGAACACTGAAGCTTTCTTT,CSVSRGQRENTEAFF
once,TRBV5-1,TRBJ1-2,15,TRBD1,TGCGCCAGCAGCTTGGACGGCAGGGGGGCCTATGGCTACACCTTC,CASSLDGRGAYGYTF
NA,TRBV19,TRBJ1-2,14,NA,TGTGCCAGTAGTATAGAATCAGGGTTCTATGGCTACACCTTC,CASSIESGFYGYTF
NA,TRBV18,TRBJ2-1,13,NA,TGTGCCAGCTCACCACCTAGTAGCAATGAGCAGTTCTTC,CASSPPSSNEQFF
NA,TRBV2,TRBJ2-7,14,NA,TGTGCCAGCAGTCCAAGGGGCAGCGGGTACGAGCAGTACTTC,CASSPRGSGYEQYF
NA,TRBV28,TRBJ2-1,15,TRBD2,TGTGCCAGCAGTTTACGGACTAGCGGAGACAATGAGCAGTTCTTC,CASSLRTSGDNEQFF
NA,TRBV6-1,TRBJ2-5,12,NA,TGTGCCAGCAGTGAGCAGCAAGAGACCCAGTACTTC,CASSEQQETQYF
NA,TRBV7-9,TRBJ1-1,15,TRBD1,TGTGCCAGCAGCAACCGGGACAGACTTTGGACTGAAGCTTTCTTT,CASSNRDRLWTEAFF
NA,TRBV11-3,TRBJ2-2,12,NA,TGTGCCAGCAGCCGCGGCCCCGGGGAGCTGTTTTTT,CASSRGPGELFF
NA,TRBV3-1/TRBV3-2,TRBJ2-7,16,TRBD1,TGTGCCAGCGGCCAAGATGGAGGGGACAGGCGGGACAAGCAGTACTTC,CASGQDGGDRRDKQYF
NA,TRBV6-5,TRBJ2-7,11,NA,TGTGCCAGCAGGGTTACTTACGAGCAGTACTTC,CASRVTYEQYF
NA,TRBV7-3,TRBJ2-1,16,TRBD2,TGTGCCAGCAGCTTAAGCGCTAGCGGGAGCTGGGGTGAGCAGTTCTTC,CASSLSASGSWGEQFF
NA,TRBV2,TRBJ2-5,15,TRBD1,TGTGCCAGCAGTGAGGGGACAGGACCTCAAGAGACCCAGTACTTC,CASSEGTGPQETQYF
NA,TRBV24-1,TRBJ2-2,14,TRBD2,TGTGCCACCAGGCCGGGACTAGACACCGGGGAGCTGTTTTTT,CATRPGLDTGELFF
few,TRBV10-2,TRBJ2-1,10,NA,TGCGCCAGCCGACTCGGTGAGCAGTTCTTC,CASRLGEQFF
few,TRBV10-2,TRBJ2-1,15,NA,TGCGCCAGCAGGAAGTCGCGGCAGGGGTGGGTAGAGCAGTTCTTC,CASRKSRQGWVEQFF
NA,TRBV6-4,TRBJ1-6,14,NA,TGTGCCAGCAGTATTTGGCCCGGGAACTCACCCCTCCACTTT,CASSIWPGNSPLHF
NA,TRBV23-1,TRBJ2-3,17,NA,TGCGCCAGCAGTCAATATCCCTTGTGGCGCGGCGCAGATACGCAGTATTTT,CASSQYPLWRGADTQYF
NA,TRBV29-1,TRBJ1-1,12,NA,TGCAGCGTTGACAGGGGAGACACTGAAGCTTTCTTT,CSVDRGDTEAFF
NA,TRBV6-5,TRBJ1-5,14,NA,TGTGCCAGCAGGCCGAGCGGTGGCAATCAGCCCCAGCATTTT,CASRPSGGNQPQHF